In this sample, the clone carrying this TCR beta chain turned up a few times. Its target is unknown. The sample originates from a study of T-cell memory formation after mild COVID-19. Notes on the study in general: Clones that contracted from day 15 to 85 were balanced CD4/CD8, while later expanders leaned CD4+.

J gave up 3 bases and V 0 bases, and 12 bases lay outside the gene matches. The CDR3 loop spans 19 amino acids. The V gene's germline CDR1 is KGHDR and CDR2 SFDVKD. Libraries for TCRalpha and TCRbeta carried sample barcodes and unique molecular identifiers via 5'RACE. MiXCR, run by TCRdb on the 5' RACE reads, gives a single entry per CDR3 protein. This table has around 200,000 distinct CDR3 sequences, approximately 30% appearing once. This sequence joins TRBV24-1 and TRBJ2-3; TRBD2 matches at 9 bases. The clonotype comes from an adult woman who had mild COVID-19 (a few samples of this study predate the infection). Cell type and time point are not known. Sequencing used PBMCs or a T cell subset sorted from them (not recorded which). CDR3 sequence reads: CATSDLERGAKGWTDTQYF. The CDR3 DNA is TGTGCCACCAGTGATTTGGAGCGGGGGGCAAAGGGTTGGACAGATACGCAGTATTTT.